Listed below are T cell receptor beta chains from one sample, sequenced in a study of Ad26.COV2.S vaccination and SARS-CoV-2 variants. The table came from immunoSEQ multiplex PCR; TCRdb's copy has only in-frame clones and leaves some out. The table has over 450,000 clones, nearly 90% seen once. The material sequenced was peripheral blood, taken in a trial of Ad26.COV2.S vaccine versus placebo. These receptors came from a person between 18 and 60 years old who received the Ad26.COV2.S COVID-19 vaccine or a placebo. Each CDR3 is given with its conserved first and last residue. The D gene is left open where the match is weak. Clone size is given for some rows only: seen once, a few or many times, or a class if the clone is expanded.

>NA|NA|TRBJ2-4|TRBV21-1
CASSKRWGGENIQYF
TGTGCCAGCAGCAAAAGGTGGGGTGGGGAGAACATTCAGTACTTC
>NA|NA|TRBJ1-1|TRBV7-3
CASSPGGRSEAFF
TGTGCCAGCAGCCCAGGTGGCAGATCTGAAGCTTTCTTT
>NA|NA|TRBJ1-2|TRBV28
CASSPPPGFGGYTF
TGTGCCAGCAGTCCCCCTCCGGGGTTTGGTGGCTACACCTTC
>NA|NA|TRBJ1-2|TRBV14
CASSLRQNYGYTF
TGTGCCAGCAGCCTACGACAGAACTATGGCTACACCTTC
>NA|NA|TRBJ2-7|TRBV21-1
CASTRQGCYEQYF
TGTGCCAGCACCCGACAGGGATGCTACGAGCAGTACTTC
>NA|TRBD2|TRBJ2-1|TRBV2
CASSEGIAGCQFF
TGTGCCAGCAGCGAGGGAATAGCGGGGTGTCAGTTCTTC
>NA|NA|TRBJ2-1|TRBV28
CASSFLPNEQFF
TGTGCCAGCAGTTTTCTTCCGAATGAGCAGTTCTTC
>NA|TRBD2|TRBJ2-1|TRBV7-9
CASRSGGYNEQFF
TGTGCCAGCAGATCGGGGGGGTACAATGAGCAGTTCTTC
>NA|NA|TRBJ2-7|TRBV9
CASSVADRRDEQYF
TGTGCCAGCAGCGTAGCCGACAGGAGAGACGAGCAGTACTTC
>NA|NA|TRBJ1-2|TRBV9
CASSSGVPEGYTF
TGTGCCAGCAGCTCAGGCGTCCCGGAGGGCTACACCTTC
>NA|NA|TRBJ2-2|TRBV27
CASSLGWQSGELFF
TGTGCCAGCAGTTTAGGATGGCAGTCCGGGGAGCTGTTTTTT
>once|TRBD1|TRBJ2-5|TRBV6-5
CASSYFRQGTVYF
TGTGCCAGCAGTTACTTTCGACAGGGAACTGTATACTTC
>NA|NA|TRBJ1-6|TRBV5-6
CASSHLGRGSQRNSPLHF
TGTGCCAGCAGCCACCTCGGTCGGGGAAGTCAGCGAAATTCACCCCTCCACTTT
>NA|TRBD2|TRBJ2-5|TRBV9
CASSGGLAGGSRETQYF
TGTGCCAGCAGCGGTGGACTAGCGGGAGGGAGTAGAGAGACCCAGTACTTC
>NA|NA|TRBJ1-2|TRBV20-1
CSGTLGYTF
TGCAGTGGAACTCTCGGCTACACCTTC
>NA|NA|TRBJ1-1|TRBV7-9
CASSSLVGDAEAFF
TGTGCCAGCAGTTCTCTCGTAGGGGACGCTGAAGCTTTCTTT
>NA|TRBD1|TRBJ1-2|TRBV6-2/TRBV6-3
CASSPTGTANYGYTF
TGTGCCAGCAGCCCCACCGGGACAGCGAACTATGGCTACACCTTC